The 22 T cell receptor beta chains below come from one sample, sequenced in a study of cytomegalovirus exposure and HLA in healthy donors. The PCR had 60 Vbeta and 13 Jbeta primers. Profiled with immunoSEQ multiplex PCR; TCRdb holds only in-frame clones, not every one. The table lists about 94,000 clones, 7.5% to 8.5% of them singletons. Sequenced: PBMCs. These receptors were taken from a man between 50 and 59 years old in good health and CMV-seronegative.

This clone has more than one count but fewer than ten. The rearrangement links TRBV2 to TRBJ2-7, with 8 nucleotides matching TRBD1. The trim removed 5 bases at V and 0 bases at J, leaving 6 bases unmatched. Germline CDR1 is SNHLY and CDR2 is FYNNEI. The CDR3 covers 15 residues. The CDR3 loop reads CASSSRQGSSYEQYF. CDR3 nucleotides: TGTGCCAGCAGTTCTCGACAGGGGAGCTCCTACGAGCAGTACTTC.

In its sample, this clone was seen a few times. This sequence joins TRBV5-5 and TRBJ1-5; weak D call: TRBD1 (5 bases). The CDR3 covers 18 residues. The V end lost 2 bases, the J end lost 1 base, and 19 bases lay between the germline ends. Germline lookup yields CDR1 SGHKS and CDR2 YYEKEE (reference sequence). CDR3 bases: TGTGCCAGCAGCTTTACCCTTTCAGGGTCGGTCAGCAATCAGCCCCAGCATTTT. The encoded protein is CASSFTLSGSVSNQPQHF.

Only a few counts were recorded for this clone. This chain joins TRBV2 and TRBJ2-7; the D is unclear. The length of the CDR3 is 14 residues. From germline, CDR1 is SNHLY and CDR2 FYNNEI. Trimming removed 3 bases from V and 2 bases from J, with 11 bases in between. This CDR3 is CASSDNSSPYEQYF. CDR3 DNA: TGTGCCAGCAGTGATAACAGTTCCCCCTACGAGCAGTACTTC.

This sequence joins TRBV28 and TRBJ2-2, with D tentatively TRBD2 (5 bases). The germline V gene has CDR1 MDHEN and CDR2 SYDVKM. V was trimmed by 7 bases and J by 2 bases, leaving 14 bases between them. The CDR3 totals 15 residues. The CDR3 spells CASKSADLNTGELFF. The CDR3 DNA reads as TGTGCCAGCAAATCAGCGGACCTTAACACCGGGGAGCTGTTTTTT.

The chain employs TRBV19 and TRBJ2-1; the D is unclear. The germline V gene encodes CDR1 LNHDA and CDR2 SQIVND (reference sequence). The V end lost 8 bases, the J end lost 4 bases, and 15 bases lay between the germline ends. This CDR3 comprises 14 residues. The CDR3 sequence is CASSRYPGYNEQFF. The CDR3 nucleotides are TGTGCCAGTTCTAGGTATCCTGGTTACAATGAGCAGTTCTTC.

In this sample, this clone turned up a few times. The chain joins TRBV7-2 to TRBJ1-1; possibly TRBD1 for D (5 bases). The germline V gene encodes CDR1 SGHTA and CDR2 FQGNSA. V lost 3 bases to trimming and J lost 3 bases, with 11 bases between them. CDR3 length: 14 residues. The CDR3 loop is CASSFETDYTEAFF. For the CDR3, the DNA is TGTGCCAGCAGCTTTGAGACAGATTACACTGAAGCTTTCTTT. The variable domain in full, completed from reference TRBV7-2 and TRBJ1-1, reads GAGVSQSPSNKVTEKGKDVELRCDPISGHTALYWYRQSLGQGLEFLIYFQGNSAPDKSGLPSDRFSAERTGGSVSTLTIQRTQQEDSAVYLCASSFETDYTEAFFGQGTRLTVV.

This clone was observed a handful of times. The rearrangement uses TRBV5-1 and TRBJ1-1; tentative D call: TRBD1 (6 bases). Germline CDR1 and CDR2: SGHRS and YFSETQ. Trimming stripped 5 bases from V and 0 bases from J, with 14 bases between. CDR3 length: 15 residues. The CDR3 loop reads CASRSLGTLNTEAFF. For the CDR3, the DNA is TGCGCCAGCAGATCCTTAGGGACACTGAACACTGAAGCTTTCTTT.

This clone was observed a few times. This rearrangement joins TRBV11-2 to TRBJ2-2; the D gene is possibly TRBD2 (6 bases). CDR3 length equals 17 residues. V was pared by 5 bases and J by 1 base, with 17 bases between. Germline CDR1 reads SGHAT; CDR2 reads FQNNGV. CDR3: CASSRVAALGNTGELFF. CDR3 in DNA: TGTGCCAGCAGCAGGGTAGCGGCTTTGGGGAACACCGGGGAGCTGTTTTTT.

J is TRBJ2-2 and V is TRBV28; D possibly corresponds to TRBD1 (6 bases). The germline V and J ends were trimmed by 5 bases and 3 bases, with 13 bases remaining between them. The CDR3 covers 15 residues. Germline V lookup: CDR1 MDHEN, CDR2 SYDVKM. The CDR3 DNA is TGTGCCAGCAGTCCCGGACAGACCCACACCGGGGAGCTGTTTTTT. Amino acid sequence: CASSPGQTHTGELFF.

A few counts support this clone. The V call is TRBV7-3, the J call TRBJ1-3; unclear D gene. Trimming pared 5 bases from V and 0 bases from J, leaving 5 bases between. Germline V gene lookup returns CDR1 SGHTA and CDR2 FQGTGA. The CDR3 is 13 amino acids. CDR3 region: CASSPSSGNTIYF. CDR3 nucleotides: TGTGCCAGCAGCCCGTCCTCTGGAAACACCATATATTTT.

The rearrangement uses TRBV9 and TRBJ1-5; 9 bases fit TRBD1. This CDR3 comprises 14 residues. Unmatched junction bases numbered 1, after V lost 2 bases and J lost 4 bases. Looked up from germline, CDR1 is SGDLS and CDR2 is YYNGEE. The CDR3 DNA follows: TGTGCCAGCAGCGTTGGGACAGGGAATCAGCCCCAGCATTTT. It specifies CASSVGTGNQPQHF.

This clone has just a few counts. The V gene is TRBV30, the J gene TRBJ1-3, with 8 bases matching TRBD1. V trimming: 6 bases; J trimming: 11 bases; junction bases outside the gene matches: 15. This CDR3 is built from 14 residues. Germline loops: CDR1 GTSNPN, CDR2 SVGIG (reference sequence). This chain's CDR3 is CACTHSGTGASIYF. For the CDR3, the DNA is TGTGCCTGCACACATTCCGGGACAGGCGCTTCCATATATTTT.

J is TRBJ2-4 and V is TRBV28; D not resolved. Germline CDR1 reads MDHEN; CDR2 reads SYDVKM. V was pared by 1 base and J by 7 bases, with 11 bases between. This CDR3 has 14 residues. The CDR3 reads CASSLSSHGNIQYF. CDR3 in DNA: TGTGCCAGCAGTTTATCCTCTCACGGGAACATTCAGTACTTC.

This clone was detected a few times. The chain combines TRBV30 with TRBJ2-3; TRBD1 agrees at 7 bases. The CDR3 is 15 residues long. Germline trimming cut 2 bases from V and 1 base from J; bases unmatched to any gene: 6. The germline V gene has CDR1 GTSNPN and CDR2 SVGIG (reference sequence). The CDR3 nucleotides read TGTGCCTGGAGTAGAAAGACAGGGCGCACAGATACGCAGTATTTT. It is translated as CAWSRKTGRTDTQYF.

V gene TRBV7-9 combines with J gene TRBJ2-5, with TRBD1 identical over 9 bases. CDR1 is SEHNR and CDR2 is FQNEAQ in the germline V gene (reference sequence). The CDR3 extends over 16 amino acids. The ends lost 5 bases at V and 5 bases at J; junction bases unmatched: 12. DNA for the CDR3: TGTGCCAGCAGCGCACTCGACAGGGGGGATGGGGAGACCCAGTACTTC. Protein sequence: CASSALDRGDGETQYF.

A few counts support this clone. This CDR3 fails to terminate in the conserved phenylalanine or tryptophan, so it likely reflects a read error. The DNA is left out, because the CDR3 cannot be placed on it with certainty; the CDR3 is given as TCRdb lists it. This chain links TRBV28 with TRBJ2-7; the table calls TRBD2, which could not be checked here. Germline V lookup: CDR1 MDHEN, CDR2 SYDVKM. With termini counted, the CDR3 has 15 amino acids. CDR3 protein: CASSLLGGDLYEKYL.

This clone was seen a handful of times. This rearrangement joins TRBV5-5 to TRBJ1-4; TRBD1 matches 8 bases. V shed 2 bases, J shed 7 bases, and the junction held 10 bases outside the gene matches. Per germline, CDR1 SGHKS and CDR2 YYEKEE (reference sequence). This CDR3 has 16 amino acids. CDR3: CASSFTGGILGEKLFF. The CDR3 DNA reads as TGTGCCAGCAGCTTCACAGGGGGTATCTTGGGTGAAAAACTGTTTTTT.

V and J are TRBV2 and TRBJ2-3; 11 nucleotides align to TRBD2. With V trimmed by 8 bases and J by 1 base, 8 bases remained unmatched. The CDR3 loop spans 16 amino acids. Germline-derived CDR1 and CDR2 are SNHLY and FYNNEI. CDR3 sequence reads: CASGDLLAGGTDTQYF. In DNA, the CDR3 is TGTGCCAGCGGCGACCTACTAGCGGGGGGCACAGATACGCAGTATTTT. The entire variable domain, with the rest obtained from reference TRBV2 and TRBJ2-3, is as follows: EPEVTQTPSHQVTQMGQEVILRCVPISNHLYFYWYRQILGQKVEFLVSFYNNEISEKSEIFDDQFSVERPDGSNFTLKIRSTKLEDSAMYFCASGDLLAGGTDTQYFGPGTRLTVL.

Here the CDR3 DNA reads TGTGCCAGCAGCAAAGCGCAACGCAGGGGGTATAAACGTCAAGAGACCCAGTACTTC. This sequence encodes CASSKAQRRGYKRQETQYF. The chain links TRBV21-1 to TRBJ2-5; the table's D call TRBD1 went unverified against the DNA. TRBV21-1 constitutes a pseudogene. CDR3 length equals 19 residues.

This clone was found a few times. The genes are TRBV2 and TRBJ1-4, with D uncertain. Germline V gene lookup returns CDR1 SNHLY and CDR2 FYNNEI. The CDR3 sequence is 15 residues long. The V and J ends lost 8 bases and 0 bases respectively, with 13 bases between them. The CDR3 region has the DNA TGTGCCAGCCTAACACAGATAGCAACTAATGAAAAACTGTTTTTT. This codes for CASLTQIATNEKLFF.

J is TRBJ2-7 and V is TRBV28, with 10 bases fitting TRBD1. Germline assignment: CDR1 MDHEN and CDR2 SYDVKM. This CDR3 contains 14 residues. Trimming cost V 6 bases and J 3 bases; bases outside gene matches: 5. The CDR3 loop reads CASRPWDRGYEQYF. The CDR3, as DNA: TGTGCCAGCAGACCCTGGGACAGGGGCTACGAGCAGTACTTC.

V usage is TRBV7-6 and J usage is TRBJ1-5; TRBD1 might be the D (5 bases). The CDR3 has 15 amino acids. Deletions cut 5 bases from V and 3 bases from J, with 14 bases between. The germline gives CDR1 SGHVS, CDR2 FNYEAQ. The CDR3 region is CASSLAGDDNQPQHF. The CDR3, as DNA: TGTGCCAGCAGCCTCGCGGGGGACGACAATCAGCCCCAGCATTTT. Full variable domain (remainder filled in from reference TRBV7-6 and TRBJ1-5): GAGVSQSPRYKVTKRGQDVALRCDPISGHVSLYWYRQALGQGPEFLTYFNYEAQQDKSGLPNDRFSAERPEGSISTLTIQRTEQRDSAMYRCASSLAGDDNQPQHFGDGTRLSIL.